Following are 17 T cell receptor beta chains from one sample sequenced in a study of blood T cells in healthy people across ages. With a J-beta primer mix and a sample-barcoded 5' primer, a second PCR ran about 7 to 11 cycles. TCRdb itself ran the 5' RACE reads through MiXCR, one entry per CDR3 protein. The sample lists 1.2 million to 1.5 million distinct CDR3 sequences, 55% to 75% occurring once. Sequencing used blood. Receptors originate from a man younger than 30 in good health.

This chain connects TRBV20-1 to TRBJ2-4; tentatively, D is TRBD2 (6 bases). The CDR3 has 13 residues. Per germline, CDR1 DFQATT and CDR2 SNEGSKA (reference sequence). Trimming took off 3 bases at V and 3 bases at J, with 9 bases between the two ends. The CDR3 spells CSARMRDKNIQYF. CDR3 nucleotides: TGCAGTGCTAGGATGCGGGACAAAAACATTCAGTACTTC.

The chain couples TRBV7-2 to TRBJ1-1; 7 bases match TRBD1. The CDR3 loop spans 15 amino acids. The germline V gene encodes CDR1 SGHTA and CDR2 FQGNSA. With V trimmed by 1 base and J by 1 base, 3 bases remained unmatched. CDR3 in DNA: TGTGCCAGCAGCTTAGGGGACAGCAGGAACACTGAAGCTTTCTTT. Protein sequence: CASSLGDSRNTEAFF.

The genes are TRBV6-5 and TRBJ2-1; D may be TRBD1 (6 bases). The length of the CDR3 is 14 residues. The germline V and J ends were trimmed by 5 bases and 9 bases, with 17 bases remaining between them. Per the germline V gene, CDR1 is MNHEY and CDR2 is SVGAGI. The CDR3 bases are TGTGCCAGCAGTACCACCAGGGGTTCGAGTGAGCAGTTCTTC. As protein: CASSTTRGSSEQFF.

The J gene is TRBJ2-5, the V gene TRBV25-1; TRBD2 agrees at 8 bases. After removal of 4 bases from V and 7 bases from J, the junction contained 5 bases not matched to a gene. Germline CDR1 MGHDK, CDR2 SYGVNS. There are 13 residues in the CDR3. CDR3 in amino acids: CASSVSGVGTQYF. In nucleotides, the CDR3 is TGTGCCAGCAGTGTTAGCGGGGTTGGGACCCAGTACTTC.

The chain recombines TRBV6-2 or TRBV6-3 with TRBJ1-5; maybe TRBD1 (5 bases). Germline lookup yields CDR1 MNHEY and CDR2 SVGEGT. CDR3 length: 17 residues. V was pared by 2 bases and J by 0 bases, with 14 bases between. The CDR3 loop is CASSYSPGGGSNQPQHF. Here the CDR3 DNA reads TGTGCCAGCAGTTACAGTCCTGGGGGAGGTAGCAATCAGCCCCAGCATTTT.

The rearrangement links TRBV7-9 to TRBJ2-4, with a tentative D call TRBD1 (6 bases). The end of the DNA aligns better with TRBJ2-7, so the J call may be wrong. Looked up from germline, CDR1 is SEHNR and CDR2 is FQNEAQ (reference sequence). The CDR3 contains 14 residues. CDR3 region: CASSPEGVPYEQYF. The CDR3, as DNA: TGTGCCAGCAGCCCAGAGGGGGTCCCCTACGAGCAGTACTTC.

The rearrangement links TRBV20-1 to TRBJ1-5; tentatively, D is TRBD1 (6 bases). V was trimmed by 6 bases and J by 4 bases, leaving 16 bases between them. This CDR3 is built from 14 residues. Per the germline V gene, CDR1 is DFQATT and CDR2 is SNEGSKA (reference sequence). CDR3 nucleotide sequence: TGCAGTGCCATAGACGGACAGAGTAATCAGCCCCAGCATTTT. Translating gives CSAIDGQSNQPQHF.

V and J are TRBV20-1 and TRBJ2-4; unclear D gene. With 4 bases removed from V and 3 bases from J, the gap between germline ends came to 13 bases. The CDR3 contains 14 residues. Germline V gene lookup returns CDR1 DFQATT and CDR2 SNEGSKA (reference sequence). The CDR3 sequence: CSAKAAGDKNIQYF. The CDR3 nucleotides read TGCAGTGCTAAGGCCGCCGGAGACAAAAACATTCAGTACTTC.

The chain combines TRBV3-1 with TRBJ2-3, with TRBD2 matching 7 bases. Germline V lookup: CDR1 LGHDT, CDR2 YNNKEL (reference sequence). J lost 4 bases, V lost 4 bases, and 11 bases had no gene match. This CDR3 spans 16 amino acids. In nucleotides, the CDR3 is TGTGCCAGCAGCCCGACTTACGGCGGGAGACCAGATACGCAGTATTTT. As protein: CASSPTYGGRPDTQYF.

The chain links TRBV3-1 to TRBJ2-7, with D hard to call. Trimming shortened V by 2 bases and J by 1 base, and 6 bases separated the two germline ends. The CDR3 extends over 13 amino acids. Germline V gives CDR1 LGHDT, CDR2 YNNKEL (reference sequence). CDR3 amino acids: CASSQFQSYEQYF. CDR3 coding DNA: TGTGCCAGCAGCCAATTCCAATCCTACGAGCAGTACTTC.

The chain links TRBV28 to TRBJ2-7, with D possibly matching TRBD1 (5 bases). This CDR3 comprises 18 residues. Per the germline V gene, CDR1 is MDHEN and CDR2 is SYDVKM. Trimming took 4 bases from V and 3 from J, leaving 25 bases between them. The CDR3 is CASSSTLDPAGPHYEQYF. The CDR3 nucleotides read TGTGCCAGCAGTTCCACACTTGACCCGGCAGGGCCTCACTACGAGCAGTACTTC.

The chain combines TRBV12-3 or TRBV12-4 with TRBJ1-2, with a weak D call TRBD1 (5 bases). The CDR3 spans 15 residues. V gave up 1 base and J gave up 8 bases, with 17 bases separating them. CDR3 sequence (DNA): TGTGCCAGCAGTTTAGTAACCCAGGGAAGTGACGGCTACACCTTC. It translates to CASSLVTQGSDGYTF.

The rearrangement links TRBV12-3 or TRBV12-4 to TRBJ2-2; D gene uncertain. The CDR3 has 12 residues. Trimming took off 3 bases at V and 7 bases at J, with 6 bases between the two ends. In DNA form, the CDR3 reads TGTGCCAGCAGTTTTGCCGGCGGGGAGCTGTTTTTT. Amino acid sequence: CASSFAGGELFF.

J is TRBJ2-5 and V is TRBV4-1; D is uncertain. With the DNA end fitting TRBJ2-7 better, the J assignment may be wrong. The length of the CDR3 is 14 residues. CDR1 and CDR2 (germline): MGHRA, YSYEKL. The CDR3 loop reads CASSPSAVRSEQYF. For the CDR3, the DNA is TGCGCCAGCAGCCCCTCCGCCGTGAGAAGCGAGCAGTACTTC.

V is TRBV5-6 and J is TRBJ2-7, with 12 nucleotides matching TRBD1. There are 14 residues in the CDR3. The germline V gene has CDR1 SGHDT and CDR2 YYEEEE. The trim removed 5 bases at V and 7 bases at J, leaving 7 bases unmatched. The CDR3 coding sequence is TGTGCCAGCAGACCCGGGACAGGGGGCATGGAGCAGTACTTC. Its translation is CASRPGTGGMEQYF.

This clonotype was detected a few times. J is TRBJ2-7 and V is TRBV27, with TRBD2 matching over 7 bases. Germline lookup yields CDR1 MNHEY and CDR2 SMNVEV (reference sequence). V lost 0 bases and J lost 2; bases outside the gene matches: 10. The CDR3 totals 17 residues. In DNA, the CDR3 is TGTGCCAGCAGTTTATCATCGGCGGGGGAGAGCCCCTACGAGCAGTACTTC. It yields the protein CASSLSSAGESPYEQYF.

This rearrangement joins TRBV6-6 to TRBJ2-7; TRBD1 or TRBD2 may be the D gene (6 bases each). With 2 bases removed from V and 6 bases from J, the gap between germline ends came to 17 bases. This CDR3 comprises 15 residues. Germline CDR1 is MNHNY and CDR2 is SVGAGI (reference sequence). In DNA form, the CDR3 reads TGTGCCAGCAGTTACGAGGGGGGTCCTGGATCCGAGCAGTACTTC. It codes for CASSYEGGPGSEQYF.